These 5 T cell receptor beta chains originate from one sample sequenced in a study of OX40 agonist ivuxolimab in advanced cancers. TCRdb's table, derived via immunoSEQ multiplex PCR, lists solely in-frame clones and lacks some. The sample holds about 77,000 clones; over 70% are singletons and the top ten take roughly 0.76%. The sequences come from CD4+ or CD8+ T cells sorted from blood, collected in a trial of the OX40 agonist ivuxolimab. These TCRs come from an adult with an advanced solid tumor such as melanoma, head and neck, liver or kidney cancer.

CDR3 sequence: CASSSSDREAFF. The CDR3 DNA reads as TGTGCCAGCAGCTCATCAGACAGAGAAGCTTTCTTT. This sequence joins TRBV7-9 and TRBJ1-1, with D possibly being TRBD1 (5 bases). Trimming stripped 4 bases from V and 8 bases from J, with 11 bases between. Germline CDR1 SEHNR, CDR2 FQNEAQ (reference sequence). The CDR3 contains 12 residues.

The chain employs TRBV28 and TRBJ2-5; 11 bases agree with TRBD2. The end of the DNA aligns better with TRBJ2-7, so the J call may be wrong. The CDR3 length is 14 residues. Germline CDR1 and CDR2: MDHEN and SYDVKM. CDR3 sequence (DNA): TGTGCCAGCAGGGTAGCGGGGGGGACCTACGAGCAGTACTTC. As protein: CASRVAGGTYEQYF.

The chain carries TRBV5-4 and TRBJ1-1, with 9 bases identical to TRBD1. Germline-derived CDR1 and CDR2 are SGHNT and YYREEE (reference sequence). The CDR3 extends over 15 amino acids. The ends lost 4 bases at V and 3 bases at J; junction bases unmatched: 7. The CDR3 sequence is CASSKTGGGHTEAFF. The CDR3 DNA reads TGTGCCAGCAGCAAAACAGGGGGCGGTCACACTGAAGCTTTCTTT.

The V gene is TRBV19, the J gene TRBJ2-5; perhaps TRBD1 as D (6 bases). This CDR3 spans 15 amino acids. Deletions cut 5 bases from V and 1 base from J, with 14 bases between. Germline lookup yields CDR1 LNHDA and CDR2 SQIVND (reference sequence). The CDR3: CASSFLQGSQETQYF. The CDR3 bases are TGTGCCAGTAGTTTCCTACAGGGTTCCCAAGAGACCCAGTACTTC.

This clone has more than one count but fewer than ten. Here the CDR3 reads CASSRQGSLNTEAFF. The CDR3 DNA sequence: TGTGCCAGCAGCCGCCAAGGATCTTTGAACACTGAAGCTTTCTTT. This chain connects TRBV4-2 to TRBJ1-1, with unresolved D. The CDR3 is 15 residues long. CDR1 and CDR2 from the germline V gene are LGHNA and YNFKEQ. V dropped 4 bases and J dropped 0 bases, with 12 bases sitting between them.